This TCR beta chain was sequenced in a study of T cells in Graves' hyperthyroidism and ophthalmopathy. In the study overall: Specimen type is peripheral blood, collected at initial diagnosis prior to any treatment.

This clonotype was observed many times. This CDR3 region has 14 residues. Trimming stripped 3 bases from V and 0 bases from J, with 8 bases between. Germline V lookup: CDR1 SGHTA, CDR2 FQGNSA. RNA transcripts provided the source from which TCR beta CDR3 regions were amplified. A first-round RT-PCR of the TCR CDR3 used the HTBI primer set. TCRdb reprocessed the multiplex PCR reads via MiXCR and lists one record per CDR3 protein. This sample has roughly 710,000 distinct CDR3 sequences, with roughly a third found just once. Sequenced input: blood. The rearrangement joins TRBV7-2 to TRBJ1-1; D is uncertain. The sequence was obtained from a middle-aged woman with Graves' hyperthyroidism. The CDR3: CASSFKDMNTEAFF. The DNA of the CDR3 is TGTGCCAGCAGCTTTAAAGACATGAACACTGAAGCTTTCTTT.